This entry lists 19 T cell receptor beta chains sequenced from one sample in a study of CD8 T cells in cerebrospinal fluid in Alzheimer's disease. After re-calling the 10x single-cell sequencing reads, TCRdb lists one entry per CDR3 protein, DNA absent. This table holds some 970 distinct CDR3 sequences. Sequenced sample: cerebrospinal fluid. The receptors come from a human donor with mild cognitive impairment.

Frequency places this clonotype as medium-sized (0.01 to 0.1%). V and J are TRBV29-1 and TRBJ1-3; TCRdb's D gene call, TRBD1, goes unchecked for lack of DNA. The CDR3 consists of 14 residues. Germline CDR1 reads SQVTM; CDR2 reads ANQGSEA. The CDR3 protein is CSVGGSGSGNTIYF.

Judged by frequency, this clonotype is large. V gene TRBV3-1 combines with J gene TRBJ2-7. From germline, CDR1 is LGHDT and CDR2 YNNKEL (reference sequence). The CDR3 loop spans 16 amino acids. This CDR3 is CASSQARTARTYEQYF.

Judged by frequency, this clonotype is medium-sized. The rearrangement joins TRBV2 to TRBJ1-3. In germline, CDR1 is SNHLY, CDR2 FYNNEI. The CDR3 has 14 amino acids. This CDR3 is CASTTGPVGNTIYF. The complete variable domain, with remaining parts taken from reference TRBV2 and TRBJ1-3, reads EPEVTQTPSHQVTQMGQEVILRCVPISNHLYFYWYRQILGQKVEFLVSFYNNEISEKSEIFDDQFSVERPDGSNFTLKIRSTKLEDSAMYFCASTTGPVGNTIYFGEGSWLTVV.

This clonotype is deemed medium-sized by its frequency. This chain joins TRBV5-6 and TRBJ1-1; TCRdb designates TRBD1, a call that cannot be tested without DNA. Germline CDR1 reads SGHDT; CDR2 reads YYEEEE. The CDR3 is made up of 14 amino acids. The CDR3 protein is CASSWGQGWTEAFF.

This clonotype is called large based on its frequency. The gene calls are TRBV7-2 and TRBJ2-4; lacking DNA, the TRBD2 call made by TCRdb goes unchecked. Germline assignment: CDR1 SGHTA and CDR2 FQGNSA. This CDR3 has 14 residues. The CDR3 is CASSLFGLEGIQYF.

This clonotype shows up as medium-sized by frequency. The chain employs TRBV5-1 and TRBJ1-1; the D call of TRBD1 rests on TCRdb alone, since no DNA is present to check it. The germline V gene encodes CDR1 SGHRS and CDR2 YFSETQ. This CDR3 region has 14 residues. The CDR3 loop reads CASSLNSGVTEAFF.

This clonotype ranks as medium-sized in terms of frequency. The rearrangement uses TRBV5-4 and TRBJ2-1; the D call from TCRdb, TRBD2, cannot be confirmed without DNA. CDR3 length equals 15 residues. Germline CDR1 and CDR2: SGHNT and YYREEE (reference sequence). The CDR3 spells CASSDTGTSNNEQFF.

By frequency, this clonotype registers medium-sized (0.01 to 0.1%). CDR3 residues: CASRLGRNVLTF. The chain links TRBV6-1 to TRBJ2-6. CDR3 length: 12 amino acids. Per germline, CDR1 MNHNS and CDR2 SASEGT.

This clonotype is identified as medium-sized from frequency. The rearrangement joins TRBV6-2 or TRBV6-3 to TRBJ2-7; the TCRdb D gene call, TRBD1, has no DNA to confirm it. Per the germline V gene, CDR1 is MNHEY and CDR2 is SVGEGT. The CDR3 extends over 16 amino acids. The CDR3 here is CASSESTGTGYYEQYF.

This clonotype registers large (0.1 to 1%) by frequency. V is TRBV20-1 and J is TRBJ2-3. Germline CDR1 and CDR2: DFQATT and SNEGSKA (reference sequence). The CDR3 is made up of 12 amino acids. The CDR3 region is CSARHHTDTQYF.

The chain combines TRBV10-1 with TRBJ2-5; TCRdb selects TRBD2, and the lack of DNA leaves this call unchecked. CDR1 and CDR2 (germline): WNHNN, SYGVQD (reference sequence). There are 16 residues in the CDR3. The CDR3 reads CASSEAQLGGLETQYF.

This clonotype ranks as large in terms of frequency. CDR3 sequence reads: CASIGQINTGELFF. The chain is built from TRBV6-6 and TRBJ2-2. The CDR3 extends over 14 amino acids. Germline V gene sequence: CDR1 MNHNY, CDR2 SVGAGI (reference sequence).

According to its frequency, this clonotype is large. This chain links TRBV4-1 with TRBJ2-3; the D gene TCRdb calls, TRBD2, cannot be checked with no DNA. The germline CDR1 and CDR2 sequences are MGHRA and YSYEKL. The CDR3 has 18 amino acids. The CDR3 sequence is CASSQDHTLAAHGATQYF.

Its frequency marks this clonotype as medium-sized. The rearrangement links TRBV9 to TRBJ2-6. CDR3 length equals 15 residues. Germline V gene lookup returns CDR1 SGDLS and CDR2 YYNGEE. CDR3: CASSVMGSGANVLTF.

Its frequency marks this clonotype as large. This sequence joins TRBV27 and TRBJ1-2; TCRdb names TRBD1, which stays unverified in the absence of DNA. The CDR3 spans 14 residues. Germline-derived CDR1 and CDR2 are MNHEY and SMNVEV (reference sequence). This chain's CDR3 is CASSPRRGDYGYTF.

This clonotype shows up as large by frequency. The genes are TRBV29-1 and TRBJ2-2. Germline CDR1 SQVTM, CDR2 ANQGSEA. The CDR3 is 13 residues long. CDR3 amino acids: CSARGRNTGELFF.

This clonotype is called medium-sized (0.01 to 0.1%) based on its frequency. The CDR3: CASSLGTGEAFF. The rearrangement links TRBV11-2 to TRBJ1-1. The CDR3 totals 12 residues. Looked up from germline, CDR1 is SGHAT and CDR2 is FQNNGV.

This clonotype ranks as medium-sized in terms of frequency. J is TRBJ1-1 and V is TRBV6-6; TCRdb calls TRBD1, which cannot be checked without DNA. This CDR3 is 15 amino acids long. Germline CDR1 is MNHNY and CDR2 is SVGAGI (reference sequence). This CDR3 is CASNGPRQAGTEAFF.

This clonotype is labeled medium-sized (0.01 to 0.1%) based on frequency. The CDR3 loop is CASSDLGQGSSKTDNEQFF. The chain links TRBV2 to TRBJ2-1; the TCRdb D gene call, TRBD1, has no DNA to confirm it. Germline lookup yields CDR1 SNHLY and CDR2 FYNNEI. CDR3 length equals 19 residues. Full variable domain (missing parts from reference TRBV2 and TRBJ2-1): EPEVTQTPSHQVTQMGQEVILRCVPISNHLYFYWYRQILGQKVEFLVSFYNNEISEKSEIFDDQFSVERPDGSNFTLKIRSTKLEDSAMYFCASSDLGQGSSKTDNEQFFGPGTRLTVL.